A single sample is the source of the 18 T cell receptor beta chains below, sequenced in a study of Graves' ophthalmopathy and Graves' hyperthyroidism. RNA transcripts were the template, and TCR beta CDR3 regions were amplified from them. Second-round multiplex PCR followed a first-round RT-PCR using HTBI primers. TCRdb ran MiXCR on the multiplex PCR reads and lists one entry per CDR3 protein. The sample contains 620,000 or so distinct CDR3 sequences, about 20% of which appear only once. The source material was peripheral blood. The receptors here all came from a woman younger than 30 with stable Graves' hyperthyroidism. Some clones in this sample may be carry-over from other donors' samples.

There are a few counts of this clonotype. The V call is TRBV12-5, the J call TRBJ1-2; D gene ambiguous. The CDR3 runs 15 residues. The germline gives CDR1 LGHNT, CDR2 FRNRAP. The V gene lost 1 base and the J gene lost 2 bases, with 11 bases spanning the gap. This chain's CDR3 is CASGLGGPPNYGYTF. CDR3 DNA sequence: TGTGCTAGTGGTTTGGGAGGGCCCCCAAACTATGGCTACACCTTC.

V is TRBV12-3 or TRBV12-4 and J is TRBJ2-2; D is ambiguous. The CDR3 loop spans 16 amino acids. V was clipped by 3 bases and J by 0 bases, with 11 bases between them. CDR3 nucleotide sequence: TGTGCCAGCAGTTTCGGGTCGGGCGCGAACACCGGGGAGCTGTTTTTT. Its protein product is CASSFGSGANTGELFF.

This clonotype was observed many times. J is TRBJ1-6 and V is TRBV7-2, with D unresolved. Germline V lookup: CDR1 SGHTA, CDR2 FQGNSA. This CDR3 contains 16 residues. Trimming removed 5 bases at V and 7 bases at J, with 18 bases between. Here the CDR3 reads CASSPLSAGNNSPLHF. Written as DNA, the CDR3 is TGTGCCAGCAGCCCCTTATCGGCGGGGAACAATTCACCCCTCCACTTT.

The sample holds many counts of this clonotype. The chain links TRBV2 to TRBJ1-2; unclear D gene. The CDR3 is made up of 10 amino acids. The germline gives CDR1 SNHLY, CDR2 FYNNEI. Trimming removed 7 bases at V and 7 bases at J, with 7 bases between. As DNA, the CDR3 is TGTGCCAGCAATTCCCTTGGCTACACCTTC. Translating gives CASNSLGYTF.

Ten or more counts support this clonotype. The chain uses TRBV7-2 and TRBJ2-5; 14 bases are a match to TRBD2. Germline trimming cut 1 base from V and 5 bases from J; bases unmatched to any gene: 3. Per the germline V gene, CDR1 is SGHTA and CDR2 is FQGNSA. This CDR3 has 16 residues. The CDR3 loop is CASSLGLAGGWETQYF. The DNA for the CDR3 is TGTGCCAGCAGCTTAGGACTAGCGGGGGGGTGGGAGACCCAGTACTTC.

Worth noting for this clonotype: At one of its ends the junction is not consistent with the germline gene, which may arise from a read error. This rearrangement joins TRBV6-5 to TRBJ2-6; D not resolved. Germline V CDR1 and CDR2: MNHEY, SVGAGI. The CDR3 length is 15 residues. The CDR3 sequence: CASSYVSSGVNVLTF. CDR3 nucleotide sequence: TGTGCCAGCAGTTACGTCTCCTCTGGGGTCAACGTCTTGACTTTC.

This clonotype has ten or more counts. The genes are TRBV6-1 and TRBJ2-2; D is ambiguous. The CDR3 loop spans 16 amino acids. Between the trimmed V and J ends, which lost 6 bases and 5 bases, there was a span of 19 bases. Germline V lookup: CDR1 MNHNS, CDR2 SASEGT. The CDR3 DNA sequence: TGTGCCAGCAGGAAGCCCACTCTTCGGGCTACCGGGGAGCTGTTTTTT. Translating gives CASRKPTLRATGELFF.

Many counts were recorded for this clonotype. J is TRBJ1-1 and V is TRBV12-3 or TRBV12-4; D remains ambiguous. V was pared by 8 bases and J by 7 bases, with 8 bases between. The CDR3 length is 10 residues. The DNA of the CDR3 is TGTGCCAGCGTCCGTGGTGAAGCTTTCTTT. Translating it yields CASVRGEAFF.

The V gene is TRBV6-1, the J gene TRBJ1-5, with D uncertain. Germline assignment: CDR1 MNHNS and CDR2 SASEGT. This CDR3 spans 13 amino acids. V gave up 7 bases and J gave up 6 bases, with 13 bases separating them. CDR3 loop: CASTSQAGQPQHF. The CDR3 nucleotides read TGTGCCAGCACGTCCCAAGCAGGTCAGCCCCAGCATTTT.

This clonotype was detected a few times. The rearrangement joins TRBV11-3 to TRBJ2-2, with D unresolved. Germline values: CDR1 SGHNT, CDR2 YENEEA. V was clipped by 5 bases and J by 0 bases, with 10 bases between them. CDR3 length: 15 amino acids. CDR3: CASSPEASNTGELFF. Written as DNA, the CDR3 is TGTGCCAGCAGCCCCGAGGCGTCGAACACCGGGGAGCTGTTTTTT.

In its sample, this clonotype was seen many times. The J gene is TRBJ2-5, the V gene TRBV6-1; 9 bases map to TRBD1. Germline trimming cut 6 bases from V and 4 bases from J; bases unmatched to any gene: 6. Germline V gene lookup returns CDR1 MNHNS and CDR2 SASEGT. CDR3 length equals 14 residues. CDR3 in amino acids: CASSKQGAGETQYF. CDR3 bases: TGTGCCAGCAGCAAACAGGGGGCGGGAGAGACCCAGTACTTC.

This clonotype was counted many times. This sequence joins TRBV20-1 and TRBJ2-5, with D hard to call. V lost 3 bases and J lost 1, with 0 bases in between. Germline loops: CDR1 DFQATT, CDR2 SNEGSKA (reference sequence). The CDR3 covers 10 residues. In DNA, the CDR3 is TGCAGTGCTAGCCAAGAGACCCAGTACTTC. Residues: CSASQETQYF.

The table lists this clonotype with many counts. The chain employs TRBV14 and TRBJ2-5, with 9 bases lining up with TRBD1. CDR3 length: 15 amino acids. Germline V gives CDR1 SGHDN, CDR2 FVKESK. V lost 3 bases to trimming and J lost 5 bases; unmatched junction nucleotides: 7. CDR3 loop: CASSQLTGGGETQYF. The CDR3 nucleotides read TGTGCCAGCAGCCAGTTAACAGGGGGCGGTGAGACCCAGTACTTC.

Only a few counts were recorded for this clonotype. The gene calls are TRBV6-1 and TRBJ1-2; 10 bases are shared with TRBD1. V shed 5 bases, J shed 3 bases, and the junction held 6 bases outside the gene matches. Germline CDR1 and CDR2: MNHNS and SASEGT. The CDR3 contains 15 residues. CDR3 protein: CASSPWTGGDYGYTF. The CDR3 DNA reads TGTGCCAGCAGTCCCTGGACAGGGGGAGACTATGGCTACACCTTC.

This clonotype showed up just a few times. The V call is TRBV7-2, the J call TRBJ2-7, with 8 bases matching TRBD2. J was trimmed by 6 bases and V by 3 bases; bases with no gene match: 7. The germline V gene encodes CDR1 SGHTA and CDR2 FQGNSA. This CDR3 is built from 14 residues. The CDR3 DNA reads as TGTGCCAGCAGCTTTGCGGGAGGTGGGGGCGAGCAGTACTTC. Protein product: CASSFAGGGGEQYF.

This clonotype was seen ten or more times. This chain connects TRBV5-1 to TRBJ1-2; a weak D match, TRBD1 (6 bases). Trimming left V 4 bases short and J 2 bases short, with 21 bases between. This CDR3 spans 17 amino acids. The germline CDR1 and CDR2 sequences are SGHRS and YFSETQ. The CDR3 sequence: CASSGRQATTGNYGYTF. CDR3 DNA: TGCGCCAGCAGCGGTCGACAGGCTACTACGGGGAACTATGGCTACACCTTC.

Many counts were recorded for this clonotype. A junction end diverges from the germline sequence, so it may reflect a read error. The chain combines TRBV2 with TRBJ2-7; possible D gene TRBD1, 6 bases. The germline gives CDR1 SNHLY, CDR2 FYNNEI. This CDR3 has 15 amino acids. The DNA for the CDR3 is TGTGCCAGCAGCAAACAGGGAAGATTATCCTACGAGCAGCACTTC. It yields the protein CASSKQGRLSYEQHF.

This clonotype was counted once. This chain joins TRBV12-3 or TRBV12-4 and TRBJ1-1; no reliable D call. The length of the CDR3 is 14 residues. The V gene lost 6 bases and the J gene lost 1 base, with 12 bases spanning the gap. CDR3 sequence reads: CASRPRPWNTEAFF. CDR3 coding DNA: TGTGCCAGCAGACCCCGACCCTGGAACACTGAAGCTTTCTTT.